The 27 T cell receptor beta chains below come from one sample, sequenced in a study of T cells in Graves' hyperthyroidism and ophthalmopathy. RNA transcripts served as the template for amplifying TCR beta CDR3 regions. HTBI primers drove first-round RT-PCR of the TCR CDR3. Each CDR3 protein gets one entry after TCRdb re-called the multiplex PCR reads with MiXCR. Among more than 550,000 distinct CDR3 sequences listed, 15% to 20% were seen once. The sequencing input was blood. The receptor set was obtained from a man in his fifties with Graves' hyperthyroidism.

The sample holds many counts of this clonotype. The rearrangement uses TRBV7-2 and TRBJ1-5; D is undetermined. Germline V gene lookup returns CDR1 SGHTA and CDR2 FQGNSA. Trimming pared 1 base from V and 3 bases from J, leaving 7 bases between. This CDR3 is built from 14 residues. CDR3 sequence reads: CASSLERLNQPQHF. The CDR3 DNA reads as TGTGCCAGCAGCTTAGAACGTCTCAATCAGCCCCAGCATTTT.

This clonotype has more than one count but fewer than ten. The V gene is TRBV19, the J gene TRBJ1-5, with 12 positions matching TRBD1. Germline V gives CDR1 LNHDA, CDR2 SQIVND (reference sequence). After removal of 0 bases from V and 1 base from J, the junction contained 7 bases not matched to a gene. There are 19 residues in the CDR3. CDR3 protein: CASSIEGDRGRASNQPQHF. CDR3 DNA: TGTGCCAGTAGTATAGAAGGGGACAGGGGGCGAGCAAGCAATCAGCCCCAGCATTTT. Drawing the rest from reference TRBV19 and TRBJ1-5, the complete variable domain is DGGITQSPKYLFRKEGQNVTLSCEQNLNHDAMYWYRQDPGQGLRLIYYSQIVNDFQKGDIAEGYSVSREKKESFPLTVTSAQKNPTAFYLCASSIEGDRGRASNQPQHFGDGTRLSIL.

CDR3 sequence (DNA): TGCAGCGAGTGCAGGGGGGGCACAGATACGCAGTATTTT. Amino acid sequence: CSECRGGTDTQYF. The chain employs TRBV29-1 and TRBJ2-3; maybe TRBD1 (7 bases). CDR1 and CDR2 from the germline V gene are SQVTM and ANQGSEA. The CDR3 sequence is 13 residues long. V lost 7 bases and J 1 base, leaving 12 bases between the germline ends.

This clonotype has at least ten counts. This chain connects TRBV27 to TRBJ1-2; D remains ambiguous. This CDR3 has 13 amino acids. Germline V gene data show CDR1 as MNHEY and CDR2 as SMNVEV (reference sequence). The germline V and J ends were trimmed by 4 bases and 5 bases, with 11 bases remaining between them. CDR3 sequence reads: CASSSLVYYGYTF. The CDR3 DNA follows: TGTGCCAGCAGTTCACTAGTTTATTATGGCTACACCTTC.

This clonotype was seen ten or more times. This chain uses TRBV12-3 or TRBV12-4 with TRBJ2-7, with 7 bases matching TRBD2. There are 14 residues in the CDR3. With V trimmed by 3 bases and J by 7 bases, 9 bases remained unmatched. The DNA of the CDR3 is TGTGCCAGCAGTTTGAGTCGGCGGGAGAGAGAGCAGTACTTC. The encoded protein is CASSLSRREREQYF.

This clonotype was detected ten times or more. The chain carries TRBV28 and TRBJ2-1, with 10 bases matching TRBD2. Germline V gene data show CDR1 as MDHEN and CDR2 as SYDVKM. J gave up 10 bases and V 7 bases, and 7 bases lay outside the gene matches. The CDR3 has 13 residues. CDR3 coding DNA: TGTGCCAGCAAGCTAGCGGGAGAACGAGAGCAGTTCTTC. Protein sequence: CASKLAGEREQFF.

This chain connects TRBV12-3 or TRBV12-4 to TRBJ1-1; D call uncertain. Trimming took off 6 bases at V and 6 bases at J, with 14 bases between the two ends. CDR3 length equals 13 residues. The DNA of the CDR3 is TGTGCCAGCAGACTTCCCCCTGCGCCTGAAGCTTTCTTT. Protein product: CASRLPPAPEAFF.

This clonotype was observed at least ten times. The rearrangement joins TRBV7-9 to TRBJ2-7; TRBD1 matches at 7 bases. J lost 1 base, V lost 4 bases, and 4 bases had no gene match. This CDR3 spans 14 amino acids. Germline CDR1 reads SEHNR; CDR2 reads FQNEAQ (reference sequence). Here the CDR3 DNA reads TGTGCCAGCAGCTGGGACAGTGGGTCCTACGAGCAGTACTTC. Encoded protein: CASSWDSGSYEQYF.

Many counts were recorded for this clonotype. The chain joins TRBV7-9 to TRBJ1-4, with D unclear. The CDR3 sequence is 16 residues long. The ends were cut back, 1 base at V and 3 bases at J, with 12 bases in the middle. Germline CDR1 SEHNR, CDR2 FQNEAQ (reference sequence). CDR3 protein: CASSLGPAPSNEKLFF. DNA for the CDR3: TGTGCCAGCAGCTTAGGGCCGGCGCCATCTAATGAAAAACTGTTTTTT.

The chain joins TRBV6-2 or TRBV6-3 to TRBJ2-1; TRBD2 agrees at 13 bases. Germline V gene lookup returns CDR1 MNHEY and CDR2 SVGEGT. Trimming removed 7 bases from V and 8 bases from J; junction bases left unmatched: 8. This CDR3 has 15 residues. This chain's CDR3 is CASNLLAGGYHEQFF. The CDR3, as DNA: TGTGCCAGCAACCTACTAGCGGGAGGGTACCATGAGCAGTTCTTC.

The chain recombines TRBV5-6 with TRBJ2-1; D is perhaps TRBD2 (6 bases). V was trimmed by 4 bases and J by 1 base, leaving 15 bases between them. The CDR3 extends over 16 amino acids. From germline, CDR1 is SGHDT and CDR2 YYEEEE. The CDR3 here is CASSRPHGRSYNEQFF. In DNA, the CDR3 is TGTGCCAGCAGCCGGCCCCACGGGAGATCCTACAATGAGCAGTTCTTC.

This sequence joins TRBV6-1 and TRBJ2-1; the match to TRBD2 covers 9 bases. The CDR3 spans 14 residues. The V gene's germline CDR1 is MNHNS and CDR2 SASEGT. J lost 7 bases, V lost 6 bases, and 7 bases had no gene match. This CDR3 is CASRAGGPVNEQFF. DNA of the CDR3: TGTGCCAGCAGGGCGGGAGGGCCAGTAAATGAGCAGTTCTTC.

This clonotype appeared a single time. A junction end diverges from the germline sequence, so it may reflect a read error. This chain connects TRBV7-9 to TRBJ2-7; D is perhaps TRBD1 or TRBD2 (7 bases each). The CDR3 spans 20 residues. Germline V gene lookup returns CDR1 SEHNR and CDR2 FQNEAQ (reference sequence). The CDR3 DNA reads TGTGCCAGCAACTTAGCAGGGAACAGGGGTGTCGGCGGGAGTTGGGACGAGCAGTACTTC. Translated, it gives CASNLAGNRGVGGSWDEQYF.

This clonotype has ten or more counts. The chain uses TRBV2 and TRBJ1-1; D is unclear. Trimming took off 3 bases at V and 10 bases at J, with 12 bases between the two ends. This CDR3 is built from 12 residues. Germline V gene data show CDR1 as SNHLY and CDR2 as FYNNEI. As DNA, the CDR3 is TGTGCCAGCAGTGAGGATTTCGGACCAGCTTTCTTT. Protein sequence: CASSEDFGPAFF. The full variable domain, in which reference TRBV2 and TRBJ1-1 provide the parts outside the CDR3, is EPEVTQTPSHQVTQMGQEVILRCVPISNHLYFYWYRQILGQKVEFLVSFYNNEISEKSEIFDDQFSVERPDGSNFTLKIRSTKLEDSAMYFCASSEDFGPAFFGQGTRLTVV.

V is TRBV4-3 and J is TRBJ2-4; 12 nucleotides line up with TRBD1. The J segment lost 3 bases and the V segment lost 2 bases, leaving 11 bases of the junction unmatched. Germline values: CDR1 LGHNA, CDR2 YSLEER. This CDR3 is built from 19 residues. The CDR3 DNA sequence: TGCGCCAGCAGCCAATCGGGACAGGGGGCGCGTTTTGACAAAAACATTCAGTACTTC. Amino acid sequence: CASSQSGQGARFDKNIQYF.

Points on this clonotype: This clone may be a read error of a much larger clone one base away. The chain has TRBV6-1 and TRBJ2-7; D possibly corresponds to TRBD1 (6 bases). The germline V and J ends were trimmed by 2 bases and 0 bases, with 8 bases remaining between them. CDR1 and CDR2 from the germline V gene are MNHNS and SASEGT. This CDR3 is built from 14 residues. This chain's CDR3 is CASSENRVSYEQYF. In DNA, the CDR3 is TGTGCCAGCAGTGAAAACAGGGTCTCCTACGAGCAGTACTTC.

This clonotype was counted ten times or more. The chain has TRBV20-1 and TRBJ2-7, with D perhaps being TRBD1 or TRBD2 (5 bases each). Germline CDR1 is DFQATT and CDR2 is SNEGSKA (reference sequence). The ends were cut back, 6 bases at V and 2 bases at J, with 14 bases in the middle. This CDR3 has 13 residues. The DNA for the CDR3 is TGCAGTGCGCGCCGGGACCCAACCTACGAGCAGTACTTC. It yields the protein CSARRDPTYEQYF.

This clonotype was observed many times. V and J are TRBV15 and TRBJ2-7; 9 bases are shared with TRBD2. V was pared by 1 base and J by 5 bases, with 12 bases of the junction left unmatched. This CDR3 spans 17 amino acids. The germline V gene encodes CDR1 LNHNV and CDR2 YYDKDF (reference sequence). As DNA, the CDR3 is TGTGCCACCAGCAGAGCTGGTTTGAGACTAGCGGTCCACGAGCAGTACTTC. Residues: CATSRAGLRLAVHEQYF.

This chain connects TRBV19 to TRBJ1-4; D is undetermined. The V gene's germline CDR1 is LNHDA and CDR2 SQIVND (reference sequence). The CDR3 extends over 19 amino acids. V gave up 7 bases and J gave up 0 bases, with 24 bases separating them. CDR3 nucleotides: TGTGCCAGTACTCTGGGTTGGCGTCGTACCTTCGCAACTAATGAAAAACTGTTTTTT. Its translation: CASTLGWRRTFATNEKLFF.

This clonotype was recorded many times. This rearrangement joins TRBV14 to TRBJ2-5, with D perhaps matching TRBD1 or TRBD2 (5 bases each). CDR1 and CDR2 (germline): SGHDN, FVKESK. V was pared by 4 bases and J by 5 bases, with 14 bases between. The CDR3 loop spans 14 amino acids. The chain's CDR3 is CASSRPGTAETQYF. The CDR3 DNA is TGTGCCAGCAGCCGACCCGGGACGGCGGAGACCCAGTACTTC.

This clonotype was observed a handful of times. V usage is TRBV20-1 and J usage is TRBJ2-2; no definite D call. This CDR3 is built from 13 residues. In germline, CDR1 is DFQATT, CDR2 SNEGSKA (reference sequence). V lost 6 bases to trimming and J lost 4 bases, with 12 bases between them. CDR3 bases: TGCAGTGCGCCTCAAGGAGCCACCGGGGAGCTGTTTTTT. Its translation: CSAPQGATGELFF.

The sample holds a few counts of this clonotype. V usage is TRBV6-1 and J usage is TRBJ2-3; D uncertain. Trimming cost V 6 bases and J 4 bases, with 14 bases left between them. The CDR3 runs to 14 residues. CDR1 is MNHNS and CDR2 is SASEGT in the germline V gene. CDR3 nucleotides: TGTGCCAGCAGGTCTGACTCTCTCCCAGATACGCAGTATTTT. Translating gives CASRSDSLPDTQYF.

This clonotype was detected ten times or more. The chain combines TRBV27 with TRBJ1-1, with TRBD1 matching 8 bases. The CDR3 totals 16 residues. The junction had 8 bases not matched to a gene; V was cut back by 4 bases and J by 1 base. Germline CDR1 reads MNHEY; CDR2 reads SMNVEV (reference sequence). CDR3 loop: CASSSPDREENTEAFF. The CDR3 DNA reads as TGTGCCAGCAGTTCTCCGGACAGGGAGGAGAACACTGAAGCTTTCTTT.

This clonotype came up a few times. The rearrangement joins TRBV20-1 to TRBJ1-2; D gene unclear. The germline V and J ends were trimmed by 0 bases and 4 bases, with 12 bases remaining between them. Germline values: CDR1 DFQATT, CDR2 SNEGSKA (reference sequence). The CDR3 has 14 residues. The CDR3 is CSARDMAYGYGYTF. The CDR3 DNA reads TGCAGTGCTAGAGATATGGCCTATGGCTATGGCTACACCTTC.

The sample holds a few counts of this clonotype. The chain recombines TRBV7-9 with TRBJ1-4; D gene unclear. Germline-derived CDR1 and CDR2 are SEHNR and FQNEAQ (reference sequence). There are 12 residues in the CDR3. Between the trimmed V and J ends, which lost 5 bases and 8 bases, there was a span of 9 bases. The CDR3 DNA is TGTGCCAGCAGCGCGGACGCGGAAAAACTGTTTTTT. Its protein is CASSADAEKLFF.

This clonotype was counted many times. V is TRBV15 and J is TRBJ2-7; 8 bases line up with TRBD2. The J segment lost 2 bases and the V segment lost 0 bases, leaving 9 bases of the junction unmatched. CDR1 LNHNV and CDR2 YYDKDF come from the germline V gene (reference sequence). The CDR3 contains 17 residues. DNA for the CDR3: TGTGCCACCAGCAGAGATTGGGCTAGCGGGTTCACCTACGAGCAGTACTTC. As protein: CATSRDWASGFTYEQYF.

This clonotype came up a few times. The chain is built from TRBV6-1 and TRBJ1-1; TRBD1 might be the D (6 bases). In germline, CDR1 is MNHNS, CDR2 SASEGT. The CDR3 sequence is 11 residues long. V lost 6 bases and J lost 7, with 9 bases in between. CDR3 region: CASRRTDEAFF. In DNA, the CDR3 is TGTGCCAGCAGGCGGACAGATGAAGCTTTCTTT.